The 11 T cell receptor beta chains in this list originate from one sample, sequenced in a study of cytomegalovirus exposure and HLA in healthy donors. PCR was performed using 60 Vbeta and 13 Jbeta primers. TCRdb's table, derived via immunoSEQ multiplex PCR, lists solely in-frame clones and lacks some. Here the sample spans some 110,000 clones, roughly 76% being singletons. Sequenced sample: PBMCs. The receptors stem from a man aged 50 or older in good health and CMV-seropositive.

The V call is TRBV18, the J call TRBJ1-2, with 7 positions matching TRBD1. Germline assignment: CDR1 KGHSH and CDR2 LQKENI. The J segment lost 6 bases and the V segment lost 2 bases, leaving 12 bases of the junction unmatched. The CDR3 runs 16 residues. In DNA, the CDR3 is TGTGCCAGCTCACCATCAGGGGGGATTGGAGGCGATGGCTACACCTTC. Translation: CASSPSGGIGGDGYTF.

CDR3 in amino acids: CASSSGGPTNEKLFF. In DNA, the CDR3 is TGTGCCAGCAGTTCTGGCGGGCCAACTAATGAAAAACTGTTTTTT. V usage is TRBV28 and J usage is TRBJ1-4; D remains unclear. The V gene's germline CDR1 is MDHEN and CDR2 SYDVKM. The CDR3 runs 15 residues. Trimming stripped 4 bases from V and 0 bases from J, with 9 bases between.

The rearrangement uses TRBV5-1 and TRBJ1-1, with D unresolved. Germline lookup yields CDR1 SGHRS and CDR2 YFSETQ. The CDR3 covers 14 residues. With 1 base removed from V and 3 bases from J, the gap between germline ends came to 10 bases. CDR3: CASSLSFGDTEAFF. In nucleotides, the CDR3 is TGCGCCAGCAGCTTGTCCTTCGGGGACACTGAAGCTTTCTTT.

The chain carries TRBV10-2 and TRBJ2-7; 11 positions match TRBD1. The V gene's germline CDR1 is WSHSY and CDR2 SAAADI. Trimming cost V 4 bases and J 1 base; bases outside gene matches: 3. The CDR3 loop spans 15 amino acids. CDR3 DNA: TGCGCCAGCAGTGGGCGGGACAGGGGGTCCTACGAGCAGTACTTC. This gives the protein CASSGRDRGSYEQYF.

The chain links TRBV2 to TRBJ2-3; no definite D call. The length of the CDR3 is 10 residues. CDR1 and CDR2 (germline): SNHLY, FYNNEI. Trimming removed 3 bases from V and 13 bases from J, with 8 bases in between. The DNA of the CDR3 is TGTGCCAGCAGTGAGGGCCCCGAGTATTTT. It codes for CASSEGPEYF.

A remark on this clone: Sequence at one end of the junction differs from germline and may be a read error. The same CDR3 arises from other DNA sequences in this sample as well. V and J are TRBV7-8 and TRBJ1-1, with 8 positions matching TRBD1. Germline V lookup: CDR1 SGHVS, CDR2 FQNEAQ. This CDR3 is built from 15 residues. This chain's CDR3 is CASSLAAGQGTEAFF. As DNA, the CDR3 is TGTGCTAGCAGCTTAGCGGCTGGACAGGGCACTGAAGCTTTCTTT.

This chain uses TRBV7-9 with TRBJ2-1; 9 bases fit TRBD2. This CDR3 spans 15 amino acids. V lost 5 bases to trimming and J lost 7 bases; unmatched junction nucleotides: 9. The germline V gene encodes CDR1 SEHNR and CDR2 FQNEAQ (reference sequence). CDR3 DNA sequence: TGTGCCAGCAGCCTGCCCCGACTAGCGGCTAATGAGCAGTTCTTC. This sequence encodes CASSLPRLAANEQFF.

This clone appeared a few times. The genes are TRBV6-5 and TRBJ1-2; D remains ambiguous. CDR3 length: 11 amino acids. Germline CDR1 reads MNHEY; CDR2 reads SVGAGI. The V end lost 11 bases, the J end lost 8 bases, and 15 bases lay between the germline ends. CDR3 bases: TGTGCCGGTACCCGCGAAAGCGGCTACACCTTC. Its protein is CAGTRESGYTF.

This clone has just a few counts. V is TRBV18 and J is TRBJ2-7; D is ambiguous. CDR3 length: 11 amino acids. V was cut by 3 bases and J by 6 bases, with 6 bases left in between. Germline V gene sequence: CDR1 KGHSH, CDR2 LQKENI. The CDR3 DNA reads TGTGCCAGCTCACCGGGCCGCGAGCAGTACTTC. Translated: CASSPGREQYF.

CDR3 in DNA: TGTGCCAGTAGTATTGAGCACGGACAGCCCTATGGCTACACCTTC. This sequence encodes CASSIEHGQPYGYTF. The chain joins TRBV19 to TRBJ1-2; D might be TRBD1 (6 bases). V lost 3 bases to trimming and J lost 4 bases, with 15 bases between them. CDR3 length equals 15 residues. In germline, CDR1 is LNHDA, CDR2 SQIVND (reference sequence).

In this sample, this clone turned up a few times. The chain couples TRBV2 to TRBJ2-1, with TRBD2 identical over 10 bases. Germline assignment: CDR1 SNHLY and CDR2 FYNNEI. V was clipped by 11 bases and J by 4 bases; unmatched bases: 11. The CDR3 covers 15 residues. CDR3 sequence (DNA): TGTGCCGGAGGAAGCGGGAGGGCCTTGTACAATGAGCAGTTCTTC. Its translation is CAGGSGRALYNEQFF.